Sequencing of this TCR beta chain was carried out in a study of control samples from healthy donors and cancer patients. The CDR3 length is 13 residues. Germline-derived CDR1 and CDR2 are ENHRY and SYGVKD. V dropped 9 bases and J dropped 4 bases, with 15 bases sitting between them. Clones were read by immunoSEQ multiplex PCR, and TCRdb kept only the in-frame ones, dropping some. The repertoire holds 55,000 to 70,000 clones, with roughly 90% as singletons. The gene calls are TRBV10-3 and TRBJ2-5, with D hard to call. This clonotype was sampled from a man aged 55 to 70 with colorectal cancer. Sample: PBMCs. The CDR3 sequence is CAISPQGGETQYF. CDR3 nucleotide sequence: TGTGCCATTAGTCCACAAGGCGGAGAGACCCAGTACTTC.